One and the same sample provided the 23 T cell receptor beta chains below, sequenced in a study of blood T cell repertoires in COVID-19. The method was immunoSEQ multiplex PCR; TCRdb's version includes in-frame clones alone and lacks a portion of them. Altogether 97,000 or so clones are present, roughly 82% being singletons, with the ten largest covering roughly 10%. The source material was peripheral blood. Receptors were obtained from a man between 65 and 85 years old with active or convalescent COVID-19.

The rearrangement uses TRBV9 and TRBJ1-1, with D possibly TRBD1 on 5 matching bases. The V and J ends lost 1 base and 0 bases respectively, with 13 bases between them. The CDR3 sequence is 16 residues long. CDR1 is SGDLS and CDR2 is YYNGEE in the germline V gene. The CDR3 is CASSVHQGSMNTEAFF. CDR3 nucleotides: TGTGCCAGCAGCGTACACCAGGGTTCCATGAACACTGAAGCTTTCTTT.

V gene TRBV4-1 combines with J gene TRBJ1-2; 8 bases are a match to TRBD1. The V and J ends lost 1 base and 4 bases, in that order; junction bases with no gene match: 11. Germline V CDR1 and CDR2: MGHRA, YSYEKL. The CDR3 spans 17 residues. CDR3: CASSQGRWDRHVYGYTF. Written as DNA, the CDR3 is TGCGCCAGCAGCCAAGGGAGGTGGGACAGGCACGTCTATGGCTACACCTTC.

This sequence joins TRBV2 and TRBJ2-7; D may be TRBD2 (6 bases). There are 14 residues in the CDR3. From germline, CDR1 is SNHLY and CDR2 FYNNEI. V was cut by 10 bases and J by 0 bases, with 16 bases left in between. CDR3 in DNA: TGTGCCACACGCGGCTCGGGGGTCTCCTACGAGCAGTACTTC. It specifies CATRGSGVSYEQYF.

The chain couples TRBV12-5 to TRBJ1-5; no firm D call. The CDR3 covers 14 residues. Germline V CDR1 and CDR2: LGHNT, FRNRAP. The germline V and J ends were trimmed by 3 bases and 6 bases, with 12 bases remaining between them. CDR3 nucleotide sequence: TGTGCTAGTGGTTTTCCAGGTATGGGTCAGCCCCAGCATTTT. This codes for CASGFPGMGQPQHF.

The chain joins TRBV27 to TRBJ1-6, with D possibly being TRBD1 (5 bases). Trimming removed 5 bases at V and 7 bases at J, with 15 bases between. This CDR3 is built from 15 residues. Looked up from germline, CDR1 is MNHEY and CDR2 is SMNVEV (reference sequence). CDR3 in DNA: TGTGCCAGCAGTCCCCGGGGGGGTTGGAATTCACCCCTCCACTTT. Translating it yields CASSPRGGWNSPLHF.

V gene TRBV4-3 combines with J gene TRBJ2-5; 7 bases map to TRBD2. This CDR3 contains 16 residues. Germline-derived CDR1 and CDR2 are LGHNA and YSLEER. V lost 0 bases to trimming and J lost 1 base; unmatched junction nucleotides: 5. DNA of the CDR3: TGCGCCAGCAGCCAAGATCGCGGGGGAACCCAAGAGACCCAGTACTTC. This gives the protein CASSQDRGGTQETQYF.

J is TRBJ2-3 and V is TRBV2, with D possibly TRBD2 on 6 matching bases. Germline V gene lookup returns CDR1 SNHLY and CDR2 FYNNEI. There are 13 residues in the CDR3. The V end lost 5 bases, the J end lost 11 bases, and 17 bases lay between the germline ends. This chain's CDR3 is CASSNPGEKVQYF. DNA of the CDR3: TGTGCCAGCAGTAACCCGGGGGAGAAGGTGCAGTATTTT.

This rearrangement joins TRBV3-1 (or the pseudogene TRBV3-2) to TRBJ2-7, with D perhaps TRBD2 (5 bases). V lost 2 bases and J 2 bases, leaving 10 bases between the germline ends. CDR3 length: 14 amino acids. From germline, CDR1 is LGHDT and CDR2 YNNKEL (reference sequence). In nucleotides, the CDR3 is TGTGCCAGCAGCCAACCGGGGTCTCCCTACGAGCAGTACTTC. Amino acid sequence: CASSQPGSPYEQYF.

The chain has TRBV18 and TRBJ1-2, with 7 bases identical to TRBD1. The CDR3 is 13 residues long. With 3 bases clipped from V and 3 bases from J, the junction kept 1 base outside the gene matches. Germline CDR1 and CDR2: KGHSH and LQKENI. The CDR3 here is CASSPDRDYGYTF. The DNA of the CDR3 is TGTGCCAGCTCACCCGACAGGGACTATGGCTACACCTTC.

This chain joins TRBV18 and TRBJ2-1; weak D call: TRBD2 (5 bases). V shed 4 bases and J shed 0 bases, with 13 bases lying between them. Germline V CDR1 and CDR2: KGHSH, LQKENI. The CDR3 has 16 residues. This chain's CDR3 is CASSLSGSSSYNEQFF. CDR3 in DNA: TGTGCCAGCTCACTATCGGGGTCTAGCTCCTACAATGAGCAGTTCTTC.

The chain couples TRBV7-9 to TRBJ1-5; 9 nucleotides align to TRBD1. The V segment lost 6 bases and the J segment 6 bases; nucleotides outside the gene matches: 12. The germline V gene encodes CDR1 SEHNR and CDR2 FQNEAQ (reference sequence). The CDR3 runs to 16 residues. CDR3 sequence reads: CASSSGTGSPGQPQHF. The CDR3 nucleotides read TGTGCCAGCAGTTCCGGGACAGGGTCCCCAGGTCAGCCCCAGCATTTT.

This clone occurred a few times. The rearrangement links TRBV2 to TRBJ1-6; D possibly corresponds to TRBD1 (5 bases). V was pared by 2 bases and J by 8 bases, with 13 bases between. The CDR3 consists of 15 residues. The germline V gene encodes CDR1 SNHLY and CDR2 FYNNEI. This chain's CDR3 is CASSERGVVYSPLHF. CDR3 sequence (DNA): TGTGCCAGCAGTGAACGGGGGGTGGTATATTCACCCCTCCACTTT.

V and J are TRBV9 and TRBJ2-7; perhaps TRBD2 as D (7 bases). The CDR3 length is 16 residues. CDR1 and CDR2 (germline): SGDLS, YYNGEE. Trimming shortened V by 4 bases and J by 7 bases, and 24 bases separated the two germline ends. The DNA for the CDR3 is TGTGCCAGCAGCCCGCGGTGGCGGGGGCCCGCTAGAGAGCAGTACTTC. This gives the protein CASSPRWRGPAREQYF.

This rearrangement joins TRBV27 to TRBJ1-1, with D maybe TRBD1 (5 bases). V gave up 10 bases and J gave up 4 bases, with 10 bases separating them. Germline V gene lookup returns CDR1 MNHEY and CDR2 SMNVEV (reference sequence). This CDR3 region has 11 residues. In DNA form, the CDR3 reads TGTGCCACCCGGGGGAGCACTGAAGCTTTCTTT. Amino acids: CATRGSTEAFF.

V gene TRBV20-1 combines with J gene TRBJ1-5, with D uncertain. V was shortened by 3 bases and J by 6 bases, with 18 bases between the two germline ends. Germline-derived CDR1 and CDR2 are DFQATT and SNEGSKA (reference sequence). The CDR3 is 15 residues long. The CDR3 nucleotides read TGCAGTGCTAGTGACTCCGGTGGAGTTATTCAGCCCCAGCATTTT. This translates into CSASDSGGVIQPQHF.

The CDR3 DNA follows: TGTGCCAGCAGCTCGACAGGGGGAAATGGCTACACCTTC. It specifies CASSSTGGNGYTF. This chain uses TRBV6-4 with TRBJ1-2, with 9 bases lining up with TRBD1. The V and J ends lost 6 bases and 6 bases, in that order; junction bases with no gene match: 5. Germline CDR1 MRHNA, CDR2 SNTAGT. The CDR3 is 13 amino acids.

This chain links TRBV7-2 with TRBJ1-6, with TRBD1 as a possible D gene (5 bases). The CDR3 has 15 residues. V dropped 5 bases and J dropped 8 bases, with 16 bases sitting between them. Looked up from germline, CDR1 is SGHTA and CDR2 is FQGNSA. This CDR3 is CASSTPSGGDSPLHF. The DNA for the CDR3 is TGTGCCAGCAGCACCCCCTCGGGGGGGGATTCACCCCTCCACTTT.

This sequence joins TRBV3-1 (or the pseudogene TRBV3-2) and TRBJ2-7, with D perhaps matching TRBD2 (6 bases). Germline CDR1 and CDR2: LGHDT and YNNKEL (reference sequence). This CDR3 is built from 15 residues. V was clipped by 3 bases and J by 6 bases, with 18 bases between them. The CDR3 reads CASSQAGLLTAEQYF. The CDR3, as DNA: TGTGCCAGCAGCCAGGCGGGACTCCTCACGGCCGAGCAGTACTTC.

The rearrangement joins TRBV27 to TRBJ1-2, with a weak D call TRBD1 (5 bases). Per germline, CDR1 MNHEY and CDR2 SMNVEV (reference sequence). There are 14 residues in the CDR3. With 6 bases removed from V and 4 bases from J, the gap between germline ends came to 15 bases. CDR3 protein: CASSPRTRSYGYTF. The CDR3 coding sequence is TGTGCCAGCAGCCCTAGGACACGGTCCTATGGCTACACCTTC.

The V gene is TRBV6-5, the J gene TRBJ1-6; 7 bases match TRBD1. The length of the CDR3 is 14 residues. Germline CDR1 MNHEY, CDR2 SVGAGI. After removal of 8 bases from V and 7 bases from J, the junction contained 8 bases not matched to a gene. CDR3 region: CASRKGTVNSPLHF. CDR3 DNA sequence: TGTGCCAGCCGTAAGGGGACAGTCAATTCACCCCTCCACTTT.

The chain combines TRBV11-3 with TRBJ2-1; 8 nucleotides agree with TRBD2. This CDR3 region has 16 residues. V gave up 5 bases and J gave up 6 bases; unmatched junction bases: 12. Looked up from germline, CDR1 is SGHNT and CDR2 is YENEEA. In nucleotides, the CDR3 is TGTGCCAGCAGCACAGAGACGGGACTAGGGGCCAATGAGCAGTTCTTC. As protein: CASSTETGLGANEQFF. Full variable domain (rest looked up from reference TRBV11-3 and TRBJ2-1): EAGVVQSPRYKIIEKKQPVAFWCNPISGHNTLYWYLQNLGQGPELLIRYENEEAVDDSQLPKDRFSAERLKGVDSTLKIQPAELGDSAVYLCASSTETGLGANEQFFGPGTRLTVL.

CDR3 bases: TGTGCCAGCAGGTCCGGGACAGGGTTTTACAATGAGCAGTTCTTC. This sequence encodes CASRSGTGFYNEQFF. V gene TRBV6-5 combines with J gene TRBJ2-1, with 9 bases that match TRBD1. CDR3 size: 15 residues. Germline loops: CDR1 MNHEY, CDR2 SVGAGI. V dropped 6 bases and J dropped 4; count of bases not matched to a gene: 7.

The rearrangement links TRBV7-8 to TRBJ1-5; tentative D call: TRBD1 (5 bases). Germline lookup yields CDR1 SGHVS and CDR2 FQNEAQ. There are 16 residues in the CDR3. The germline V and J ends were trimmed by 5 bases and 3 bases, with 17 bases remaining between them. CDR3 residues: CASSPSPGVDNQPQHF. The CDR3 region has the DNA TGTGCCAGCAGCCCCAGTCCGGGGGTGGACAATCAGCCCCAGCATTTT.